This TCR beta chain is from a study of cytomegalovirus exposure and HLA in healthy donors. This clone was detected only a few times. TCRdb keeps only in-frame clones here, not all; method: immunoSEQ multiplex PCR. Of 110,000 or so clones listed, over 75% are singletons. CDR1 and CDR2 (germline): MNHEY, SMNVEV (reference sequence). The CDR3 totals 14 residues. Trimming removed 5 bases from V and 10 bases from J, with 15 bases in between. This clonotype originated in a woman younger than 30 in good health and CMV-seronegative. Sample: PBMCs. The chain combines TRBV27 with TRBJ1-6, with no clear D. The DNA for the CDR3 is TGTGCCAGCAGTGTCGGGAGTTGGAGGTCACCCCTCCACTTT. It codes for CASSVGSWRSPLHF.